This record covers a single TCR beta chain. Its specificity is not known. The CDR3 extends over 17 amino acids. Germline V lookup: CDR1 LNHNV, CDR2 YYDKDF (reference sequence). Trimming took 4 bases from V and 5 from J; bases not matched to a gene: 10. Treatment: approximately 9-day PBMC culture with coronavirus spike peptide pools or control peptides (ViraFEST assay). After expanding antigen-specific T cells with peptide pools, ViraFEST sequenced their TCRs. The sample comes from a study of vaccination and CD4 T cells after COVID-19. Study at large: Post-COVID samples had a sampling time that fell a median roughly 98 days after diagnosis (range 35 to 161). Stimulation of cells relied on overlapping spike peptides derived from SARS-CoV-2, HCoV-NL63, HCoV-OC43 and HCoV-229E. A CEFX pool, an HIV-1 Nef pool, or else no peptide went into the control cultures.

Sequenced with the Oncomine TCR Beta short-read assay was DNA taken from cultured CD4+ T cells. TCRdb ran MiXCR on the PCR reads and lists one entry per CDR3 protein. The repertoire holds under 15,000 distinct CDR3 sequences, with less than 60% as singletons. Material for sequencing was CD4+ T cells from blood, cultured in vitro. The receptor was isolated from a human donor who had recovered from COVID-19. The chain couples TRBV15 to TRBJ2-2; 10 nucleotides match TRBD2. CDR3 protein: CATSMPSGRSGTGELFF. The CDR3 coding sequence is TGTGCCACCAGCATGCCTAGCGGGAGAAGTGGTACCGGGGAGCTGTTTTTT.